This record looks at one TCR beta chain sequence and its context. Antigen specificity is unknown. Sequencing used immunoSEQ version 4 in survey mode. Only in-frame clones appear in the TCRdb table, and some are missing; sequencing was by immunoSEQ multiplex PCR. The sample lists more than 45,000 clones; about 80% were seen once. The sample belongs to a study of persistence of HIV-infected CD4 T cells. Study in general: Donors were ART-treated; their CMV- and Gag-responding CD4+ T cells were isolated.

V was shortened by 2 bases and J by 5 bases, with 15 bases between the two germline ends. The CDR3 has 16 amino acids. Per germline, CDR1 MNHNY and CDR2 SVGAGI (reference sequence). Cells were stimulated with CMV-infected fibroblast lysates at around 9.1 ug/mL. CD40L/CD69 double-negative CD45RO-high memory CD4+ T cells were collected. These HIV-1-infected adults initiated suppressive ART in chronic infection. Inclusion required CMV-positive serology and CD4+ counts above 400 cells/uL. The source material was CD4+ T cells sorted from PBMCs after 18-hour stimulation, sampled from a patient who received antiretroviral therapy. This TCR was recovered from an adult man with HIV who was CMV-seropositive. The chain employs TRBV6-6 and TRBJ2-2, with D possibly TRBD2 on 6 matching bases. CDR3 region: CASSYTSGTDTGELFF. Here the CDR3 DNA reads TGTGCCAGCAGTTACACCTCCGGGACTGATACCGGGGAGCTGTTTTTT.